The T cell receptor (beta chain) under discussion was sequenced for a study of cytomegalovirus exposure and HLA in healthy donors. Regarding the study as a whole: The likely origin of a cluster of highly shared sequence variants was a sequencing artifact. TCR beta V segments were, for the most part, productive about 87% or about 30% of the time in an earlier analysis. Differences between HLA loci emerged in a later analysis of TCR association rates, with DRB1 most and HLA-C fewest. Relative to equally common others, HLA-associated TCR beta chains showed greater clonal expansion in a later analysis.

Of note for this clone: Its antigen is still unknown.

Trimming took off 7 bases at V and 0 bases at J, with 16 bases between the two ends. Per germline, CDR1 SGHRS and CDR2 YFSETQ. The length of the CDR3 is 16 residues. Researchers ran the PCR with 60 Vbeta and 13 Jbeta primers. Generated by immunoSEQ multiplex PCR, the TCRdb table keeps only in-frame clones and is missing some. The data show some 180,000 clones, about 77% seen once. The receptor comes from a female donor in good health and CMV-seronegative. Sequencing was performed on PBMCs. The J gene is TRBJ2-2, the V gene TRBV5-1; tentatively, D is TRBD2 (5 bases). CDR3 loop: CASDVTGMPNTGELFF. The DNA for the CDR3 is TGCGCCAGCGACGTCACCGGGATGCCGAACACCGGGGAGCTGTTTTTT.